This T cell receptor beta chain was profiled in a study of T cells in Graves' hyperthyroidism and ophthalmopathy. The study, taken as a whole, reports: Ophthalmopathy stood apart from stable hyperthyroidism in a 13 V-J model.

Amplification yielded TCR beta CDR3 regions, with RNA transcripts as the source. The study used the HTBI primer set for a first-round RT-PCR of the TCR CDR3. TCRdb recomputed calls from the multiplex PCR reads with MiXCR, one row per CDR3 protein. The repertoire has about 96,000 distinct CDR3 sequences, about half of them found once; the top ten carry 25% to 30%. This clonotype ranks as medium-sized. Its matching antigen is unknown. This CDR3 has 12 amino acids. CDR1 is SQVTM and CDR2 is ANQGSEA in the germline V gene. The trim removed 6 bases at V and 4 bases at J, leaving 2 bases unmatched. Researchers barred patients who had uncontrolled infection, other autoimmune disease, pregnancy or lactation. Orbital computed tomography and thyroid ultrasound, together with serum TRAb and thyroxine and clinical symptoms, were used for diagnoses.

The J gene is TRBJ2-7, the V gene TRBV29-1, with 11 bases identical to TRBD2. The source material was blood. The TCR originated in a woman in her forties with Graves' hyperthyroidism. Written as DNA, the CDR3 is TGCAGCGTCGGGACTAGCGGATACGAGCAGTACTTC. Protein sequence: CSVGTSGYEQYF.